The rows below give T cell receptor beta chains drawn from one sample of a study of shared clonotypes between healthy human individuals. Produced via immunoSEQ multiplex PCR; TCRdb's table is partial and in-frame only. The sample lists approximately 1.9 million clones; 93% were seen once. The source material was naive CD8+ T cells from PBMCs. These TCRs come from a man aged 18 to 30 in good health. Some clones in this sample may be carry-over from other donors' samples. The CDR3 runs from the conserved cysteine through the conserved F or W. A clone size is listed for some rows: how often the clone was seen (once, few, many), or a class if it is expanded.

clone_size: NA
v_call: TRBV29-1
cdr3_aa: CSVPGTGSTDTQYF

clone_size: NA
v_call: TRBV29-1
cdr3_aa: CSVSPLLIAGGRTDTQYF

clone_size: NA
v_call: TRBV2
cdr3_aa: CASRPGYSNQPQHF

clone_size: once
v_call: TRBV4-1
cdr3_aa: CASSQTMAKETQYF

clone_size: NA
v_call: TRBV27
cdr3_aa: CASSGGVSGYEQYF

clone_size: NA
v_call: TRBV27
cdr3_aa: CASKGVSEKLFF

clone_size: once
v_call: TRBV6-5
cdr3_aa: CASSRLAAHNEQFF

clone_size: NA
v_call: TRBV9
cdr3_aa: CASSVGGQGRETQYF

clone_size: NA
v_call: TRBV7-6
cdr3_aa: CASSLAGSPGGGGRRTGELFF

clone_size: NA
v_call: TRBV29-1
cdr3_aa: CSAAPGTSFREQYF

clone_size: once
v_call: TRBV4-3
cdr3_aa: CASSQEVGAGETQYF

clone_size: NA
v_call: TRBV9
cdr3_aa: CASSVDSGGTLYEQYF

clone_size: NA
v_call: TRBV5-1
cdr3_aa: CASKMLQVTGELFF

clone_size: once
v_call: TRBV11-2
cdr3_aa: CASSSPGEQYF

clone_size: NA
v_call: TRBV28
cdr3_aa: CASSFGIGEGPSNEQFF

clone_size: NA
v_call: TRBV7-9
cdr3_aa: CASILGRAYTDTQYF

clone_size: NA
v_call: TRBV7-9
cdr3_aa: CASSTSSGRAVDEQFF

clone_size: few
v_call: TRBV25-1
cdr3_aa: CASSERNYGYTF

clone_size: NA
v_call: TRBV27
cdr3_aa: CASRHRGAGANVLTF

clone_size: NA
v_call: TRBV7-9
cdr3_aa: CASSLAHVGETQYF

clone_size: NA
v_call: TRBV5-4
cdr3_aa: CASSSEGQQYQETQYF

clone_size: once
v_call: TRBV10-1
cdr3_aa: CASSPTSGPYEQYF